This T cell receptor (beta chain) emerged from a study of siplizumab effects on memory and regulatory T cells. On this clone itself: Antigen unknown.

This CDR3 has 14 residues. Trimming removed 9 bases at V and 4 bases at J, with 18 bases between. CDR1 and CDR2 from the germline V gene are SEHNR and FQNEAQ (reference sequence). Study-wide results and caveats: Siplizumab gave mappable alloreactive CD4+ clones an average Treg-derived fraction of about 72%, against 26.9% in controls.

Approximately 10^5 TCR templates were measured in each sample. The data were produced by immunoSEQ multiplex PCR, yet TCRdb's version contains in-frame clones alone and is incomplete. Seen here are over 85,000 clones, under 95% observed once, and the top ten hold 6.5%. The sequencing sample was made of CD8+ T cells sorted from blood. The chain has TRBV7-9 and TRBJ1-2; perhaps TRBD1 as D (5 bases). This sequence originates from a human donor in good health. CDR3 in DNA: TGTGCCAGTAGCCCGGGACGTCAACCCTATGGCTACACCTTC. Translating it yields CASSPGRQPYGYTF. Together with reference TRBV7-9 and TRBJ1-2, the CDR3 gives the full variable domain: DTGVSQNPRHKITKRGQNVTFRCDPISEHNRLYWYRQTLGQGPEFLTYFQNEAQLEKSRLLSDRFSAERPKGSFSTLEIQRTEQGDSAMYLCASSPGRQPYGYTFGSGTRLTVV.